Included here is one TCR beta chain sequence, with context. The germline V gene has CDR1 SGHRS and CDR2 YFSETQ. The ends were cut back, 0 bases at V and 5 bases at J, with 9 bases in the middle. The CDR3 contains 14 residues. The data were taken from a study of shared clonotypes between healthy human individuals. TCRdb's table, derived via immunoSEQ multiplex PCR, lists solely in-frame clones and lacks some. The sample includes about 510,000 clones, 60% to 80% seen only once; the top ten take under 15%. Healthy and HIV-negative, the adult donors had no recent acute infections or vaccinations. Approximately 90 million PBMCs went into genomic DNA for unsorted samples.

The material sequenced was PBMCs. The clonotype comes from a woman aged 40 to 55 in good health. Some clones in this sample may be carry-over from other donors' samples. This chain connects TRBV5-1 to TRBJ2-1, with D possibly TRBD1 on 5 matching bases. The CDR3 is CASSLGQRDNEQFF. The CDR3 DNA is TGCGCCAGCAGCTTGGGACAGAGAGACAATGAGCAGTTCTTC.